The 19 T cell receptor beta chains presented below share a single source sample, sequenced in a study of Ad26.COV2.S vaccination and SARS-CoV-2 variants. Clones were sequenced by immunoSEQ multiplex PCR, and TCRdb holds only the in-frame ones, with some missing. The table shows roughly 700,000 clones, with 89% occurring only once. Treatment in this sample: roughly 20 received Ad26.COV2.S at low or high dose, single or two shots; roughly 5 received placebo; per-sample allocation not given. Day 63 after the first injection of vaccine or placebo was the sampling time. Sequencing was performed on peripheral blood, taken in a trial of Ad26.COV2.S vaccine versus placebo. The receptors originated from a person aged 18-65 years who received the Ad26.COV2.S COVID-19 vaccine or a placebo.

The J gene is TRBJ1-5, the V gene TRBV5-4, with D perhaps matching TRBD1 (5 bases). V dropped 0 bases and J dropped 0 bases, with 7 bases sitting between them. The V gene's germline CDR1 is SGHNT and CDR2 YYREEE (reference sequence). The CDR3 consists of 15 residues. CDR3 nucleotide sequence: TGTGCCAGCAGCTTGGACCAGGGTAGCAATCAGCCCCAGCATTTT. Its protein is CASSLDQGSNQPQHF.

This chain uses TRBV6-5 with TRBJ2-1, with TRBD2 matching over 7 bases. From germline, CDR1 is MNHEY and CDR2 SVGAGI. V lost 10 bases, J lost 7 bases, and 7 bases stayed unmatched. The CDR3 has 12 residues. The CDR3 sequence: CATSRGGNEQFF. The CDR3 DNA reads TGTGCCACCTCGAGGGGAGGGAATGAGCAGTTCTTC.

The gene calls are TRBV4-1 and TRBJ1-2; 8 bases align to TRBD1. V gave up 1 base and J gave up 6 bases; unmatched junction bases: 7. The CDR3 is 15 residues long. CDR1 is MGHRA, CDR2 YSYEKL, per germline. CDR3 bases: TGCGCCAGCAGCCAAGTATCCAGGACAGGGAATGGCTACACCTTC. This gives the protein CASSQVSRTGNGYTF.

This chain links TRBV10-2 with TRBJ1-4; D gene unclear. V lost 1 base and J lost 0, with 6 bases in between. CDR3 length: 15 residues. Per germline, CDR1 WSHSY and CDR2 SAAADI. CDR3 bases: TGCGCCAGCAGTGAGTACCCTGCAACTAATGAAAAACTGTTTTTT. Protein sequence: CASSEYPATNEKLFF.

This chain connects TRBV29-1 to TRBJ2-3; D unresolved. Deletions cut 5 bases from V and 2 bases from J, with 8 bases between. CDR1 and CDR2 from the germline V gene are SQVTM and ANQGSEA. The CDR3 has 12 residues. The CDR3 protein is CSVTVSTDTQYF. For the CDR3, the DNA is TGCAGCGTTACCGTGTCCACAGATACGCAGTATTTT.

This rearrangement joins TRBV18 to TRBJ2-5; 8 nucleotides match TRBD2. V was clipped by 6 bases and J by 2 bases; unmatched bases: 8. This CDR3 has 15 amino acids. Germline V gene lookup returns CDR1 KGHSH and CDR2 LQKENI. This CDR3 reads CASSPGLGFQETQYF. As DNA, the CDR3 is TGTGCCAGCTCTCCGGGACTAGGTTTTCAAGAGACCCAGTACTTC.

The chain combines TRBV5-1 with TRBJ1-2, with no clear D. Trimming pared 4 bases from V and 2 bases from J, leaving 12 bases between. Germline loops: CDR1 SGHRS, CDR2 YFSETQ. The CDR3 totals 14 residues. CDR3 amino acids: CASSPLTENYGYTF. The CDR3 DNA reads as TGCGCCAGCAGCCCGTTGACGGAGAACTATGGCTACACCTTC.

This clone appeared a single time. This chain uses TRBV6-2 or TRBV6-3 with TRBJ2-7, with a weak D call TRBD1 (6 bases). The germline CDR1 and CDR2 sequences are MNHEY and SVGEGT. The CDR3 covers 16 residues. V was shortened by 2 bases and J by 4 bases, with 18 bases between the two germline ends. This CDR3 reads CASSYLGHPTPYEQYF. In nucleotides, the CDR3 is TGTGCCAGCAGTTACCTGGGACACCCGACCCCTTACGAGCAGTACTTC.

The table lists this clone with a few counts. This sample also contains other DNA sequences that code for the same CDR3. The chain recombines TRBV7-2 with TRBJ1-1; D gene uncertain. V lost 1 base and J lost 0, with 9 bases in between. Germline CDR1 and CDR2: SGHTA and FQGNSA. The CDR3 is made up of 15 amino acids. Here the CDR3 reads CASSLVAGLNTEAFF. The CDR3 nucleotides are TGTGCCAGCAGCTTAGTTGCAGGCCTGAACACTGAAGCTTTCTTT.

The chain recombines TRBV10-3 with TRBJ2-7; 8 bases fit TRBD2. From germline, CDR1 is ENHRY and CDR2 SYGVKD. CDR3 length: 15 residues. V trimming: 2 bases; J trimming: 0 bases; junction bases outside the gene matches: 3. This chain's CDR3 is CAISEPGGDSYEQYF. In nucleotides, the CDR3 is TGTGCCATCAGTGAGCCGGGGGGGGACTCCTACGAGCAGTACTTC.

This rearrangement joins TRBV15 to TRBJ2-1; 8 bases are shared with TRBD1. Germline CDR1 is LNHNV and CDR2 is YYDKDF (reference sequence). Germline trimming cut 4 bases from V and 5 bases from J; bases unmatched to any gene: 22. CDR3 length: 20 residues. The CDR3 is CATSNLDLTGDPRSNNEQFF. In DNA form, the CDR3 reads TGTGCCACCAGCAACTTAGACTTGACAGGGGACCCCCGGTCCAACAATGAGCAGTTCTTC.

The gene calls are TRBV20-1 and TRBJ1-1; D ambiguous. Deletions cut 3 bases from V and 11 bases from J, with 13 bases between. The CDR3 is 11 residues long. The germline V gene encodes CDR1 DFQATT and CDR2 SNEGSKA (reference sequence). The CDR3 loop reads CSASGELRAFF. The DNA for the CDR3 is TGCAGTGCTAGCGGGGAGTTGAGGGCTTTCTTT.

The chain carries TRBV3-1 (or the pseudogene TRBV3-2) and TRBJ2-1; D call uncertain. Germline CDR1 reads LGHDT; CDR2 reads YNNKEL (reference sequence). The CDR3 is 14 residues long. Trimming left V 3 bases short and J 6 bases short, with 12 bases between. CDR3 coding DNA: TGTGCCAGCAGCCAGCTAACCCTTAGCAATGAGCAGTTCTTC. It encodes CASSQLTLSNEQFF.

The rearrangement joins TRBV27 to TRBJ2-6; D gene ambiguous. This CDR3 region has 14 residues. V dropped 5 bases and J dropped 0 bases, with 5 bases sitting between them. Germline V CDR1 and CDR2: MNHEY, SMNVEV (reference sequence). This CDR3 reads CASSPHSGANVLTF. The CDR3, as DNA: TGTGCCAGCAGTCCCCACTCTGGGGCCAACGTCCTGACTTTC.

Here the CDR3 DNA reads TGTGCCACAGGACTAGCGGGTCCCCCGGGGGAGCTGTTTTTT. Its protein is CATGLAGPPGELFF. The V gene is TRBV24-1, the J gene TRBJ2-2, with TRBD2 matching 11 bases. V shed 10 bases and J 8 bases; nucleotides not matched to a gene: 8. Germline CDR1 KGHDR, CDR2 SFDVKD. The CDR3 consists of 14 residues.

J is TRBJ1-1 and V is TRBV30; D gene uncertain. Trimming shortened V by 0 bases and J by 7 bases, and 9 bases separated the two germline ends. The CDR3 has 12 residues. From germline, CDR1 is GTSNPN and CDR2 SVGIG (reference sequence). The CDR3 reads CAWSVRPFEAFF. The CDR3 DNA is TGTGCCTGGAGTGTACGGCCCTTTGAAGCTTTCTTT.

The chain joins TRBV7-2 to TRBJ1-2, with D perhaps matching TRBD1 (5 bases). Trimming pared 2 bases from V and 6 bases from J, leaving 10 bases between. CDR1 and CDR2 (germline): SGHTA, FQGNSA. This CDR3 is 13 amino acids long. The chain's CDR3 is CASSLTSGDGYTF. CDR3 coding DNA: TGTGCCAGCAGCTTAACTTCGGGGGATGGCTACACCTTC.

The CDR3 DNA sequence: TGTGCCAGCAGTCTTGGACAGGGAGATACGGAGACCCAGTACTTC. Protein sequence: CASSLGQGDTETQYF. This rearrangement joins TRBV27 to TRBJ2-5, with TRBD1 identical over 8 bases. Trimming removed 5 bases from V and 5 bases from J; junction bases left unmatched: 10. There are 15 residues in the CDR3. CDR1 and CDR2 (germline): MNHEY, SMNVEV (reference sequence).

The rearrangement joins TRBV24-1 to TRBJ2-2, with 7 bases lining up with TRBD1. CDR3 size: 16 residues. Per the germline V gene, CDR1 is KGHDR and CDR2 is SFDVKD. V lost 4 bases and J lost 5; bases outside the gene matches: 9. The CDR3 sequence is CATSDRERGRTGELFF. The CDR3 DNA reads TGTGCCACCAGTGACCGTGAGAGGGGGCGAACCGGGGAGCTGTTTTTT.